Below are 13 T cell receptor beta chains sequenced from a single sample in a study of T cell responses to AZD1222 COVID-19 vaccine. Method: immunoSEQ multiplex PCR; TCRdb's copy keeps in-frame clones and lacks some. In the table there are approximately 100,000 clones, roughly 89% of which are singletons. The material was peripheral blood, obtained on day 0 of AZD1222 vaccination. These TCRs come from an adult in good health.

This chain joins TRBV7-2 and TRBJ2-3; tentative D call: TRBD2 (6 bases). There are 15 residues in the CDR3. Germline V gene sequence: CDR1 SGHTA, CDR2 FQGNSA. V lost 5 bases to trimming and J lost 0 bases, with 12 bases between them. The CDR3, as DNA: TGTGCCAGCAGCGCGCCGACTAGAAGCACAGATACGCAGTATTTT. This translates into CASSAPTRSTDTQYF. Full variable domain (remainder filled in from reference TRBV7-2 and TRBJ2-3): GAGVSQSPSNKVTEKGKDVELRCDPISGHTALYWYRQSLGQGLEFLIYFQGNSAPDKSGLPSDRFSAERTGGSVSTLTIQRTQQEDSAVYLCASSAPTRSTDTQYFGPGTRLTVL.

The genes are TRBV5-6 and TRBJ2-2, with D maybe TRBD1 (6 bases). Germline V gene data show CDR1 as SGHDT and CDR2 as YYEEEE. V lost 5 bases to trimming and J lost 6 bases, with 14 bases between them. The CDR3 has 14 residues. CDR3 amino acids: CASSRGTSAGELFF. CDR3 nucleotides: TGTGCCAGCAGTCGTGGGACAAGCGCCGGGGAGCTGTTTTTT. The full variable domain, its missing parts supplied by reference TRBV5-6 and TRBJ2-2, is DAGVTQSPTHLIKTRGQQVTLRCSPKSGHDTVSWYQQALGQGPQFIFQYYEEEERQRGNFPDRFSGHQFPNYSSELNVNALLLGDSALYLCASSRGTSAGELFFGEGSRLTVL.

The genes are TRBV6-5 and TRBJ2-7; 7 positions match TRBD2. From germline, CDR1 is MNHEY and CDR2 SVGAGI. The CDR3 consists of 14 residues. With V trimmed by 7 bases and J by 6 bases, 12 bases remained unmatched. The CDR3 sequence: CASKRDHGASEQYF. The CDR3 DNA sequence: TGTGCCAGCAAGCGGGACCACGGAGCCTCCGAGCAGTACTTC.

This clone has a single count. The chain joins TRBV19 to TRBJ1-1; D possibly corresponds to TRBD1 (6 bases). Germline CDR1 LNHDA, CDR2 SQIVND (reference sequence). This CDR3 contains 13 residues. V was trimmed by 5 bases and J by 4 bases, leaving 11 bases between them. CDR3 bases: TGTGCCAGTAGTTCGGTCAGGGGCACTGAAGCTTTCTTT. Translated: CASSSVRGTEAFF.

V usage is TRBV28 and J usage is TRBJ1-5, with D possibly being TRBD1 (6 bases). Trimming pared 2 bases from V and 2 bases from J, leaving 10 bases between. The CDR3 runs 15 residues. Germline CDR1 and CDR2: MDHEN and SYDVKM. CDR3: CASSLQGPGNQPQHF. The DNA of the CDR3 is TGTGCCAGCAGTTTACAGGGGCCGGGCAATCAGCCCCAGCATTTT.

This clone was detected only once. The rearrangement joins TRBV5-1 to TRBJ2-5, with 7 bases aligning to TRBD1. CDR1 and CDR2 from the germline V gene are SGHRS and YFSETQ. The CDR3 is 13 amino acids. Trimming took 5 bases from V and 2 from J; bases not matched to a gene: 3. The CDR3 loop reads CASSSTGQETQYF. The CDR3 coding sequence is TGCGCCAGCAGTTCGACAGGGCAAGAGACCCAGTACTTC.

The rearrangement uses TRBV7-2 and TRBJ2-1; 7 nucleotides align to TRBD2. Germline trimming cut 5 bases from V and 7 bases from J; bases unmatched to any gene: 14. This CDR3 is 16 amino acids long. Germline V gene sequence: CDR1 SGHTA, CDR2 FQGNSA. CDR3 DNA sequence: TGTGCCAGCAGCCTCCGGGCGGGCGGGAGTCGTAATGAGCAGTTCTTC. It yields the protein CASSLRAGGSRNEQFF.

This clone occurred once. This sequence joins TRBV3-1 (or the pseudogene TRBV3-2) and TRBJ1-1; D unresolved. Per germline, CDR1 LGHDT and CDR2 YNNKEL (reference sequence). The V gene lost 1 base and the J gene lost 3 bases, with 3 bases spanning the gap. CDR3 length equals 12 residues. The CDR3 DNA reads TGTGCCAGCAGCCAAGCCGACACTGAAGCTTTCTTT. It translates to CASSQADTEAFF.

Here the CDR3 DNA reads TGTGCCAGCAGCCGAAGGGGGGAGACCCAGTACTTC. This sequence encodes CASSRRGETQYF. The rearrangement uses TRBV14 and TRBJ2-5; D is possibly TRBD1 (6 bases). The V and J ends lost 4 bases and 5 bases respectively, with 8 bases between them. The CDR3 totals 12 residues. CDR1 is SGHDN and CDR2 is FVKESK in the germline V gene.

The chain joins TRBV24-1 to TRBJ2-7; 8 bases fit TRBD1. The CDR3 has 16 amino acids. CDR1 and CDR2 from the germline V gene are KGHDR and SFDVKD. V lost 2 bases and J lost 4; bases outside the gene matches: 9. The chain's CDR3 is CATSDSSGGERYEQYF. The CDR3 coding sequence is TGTGCCACCAGTGATTCCTCAGGGGGCGAGAGGTACGAGCAGTACTTC.

This rearrangement joins TRBV30 to TRBJ1-4; D might be TRBD1 (6 bases). V lost 1 base, J lost 6 bases, and 15 bases lay in between. This CDR3 spans 15 amino acids. Germline V gives CDR1 GTSNPN, CDR2 SVGIG (reference sequence). The CDR3: CAWSGSHRADEKLFF. The CDR3 DNA sequence: TGTGCCTGGAGTGGTTCCCACAGGGCTGATGAAAAACTGTTTTTT.

The gene calls are TRBV18 and TRBJ1-4; TRBD1 matches at 9 bases. The germline CDR1 and CDR2 sequences are KGHSH and LQKENI. V shed 2 bases and J 5 bases; nucleotides not matched to a gene: 3. There are 15 residues in the CDR3. CDR3 region: CASSPRTGANEKLFF. CDR3 DNA: TGTGCCAGCTCACCAAGGACAGGGGCAAATGAAAAACTGTTTTTT.

The rearrangement uses TRBV15 and TRBJ2-7, with 16 bases fitting TRBD2. The junction had 2 bases not matched to a gene; V was cut back by 3 bases and J by 6 bases. CDR1 is LNHNV and CDR2 is YYDKDF in the germline V gene (reference sequence). The CDR3 extends over 15 amino acids. The CDR3: CATSRGLAGGREQYF. CDR3 nucleotides: TGTGCCACCAGCAGGGGACTAGCGGGAGGGCGCGAGCAGTACTTC.